The 8 T cell receptor beta chains reported below all come from one sample, sequenced in a study of blood T cell repertoires in COVID-19. TCRdb's table, derived via immunoSEQ multiplex PCR, lists solely in-frame clones and lacks some. This sample has 350,000 to 450,000 clones, with roughly nine tenths found just once. Sequencing used PBMCs or T cells enriched from blood (not recorded which). The receptors were gathered from a man aged 25 to 45 who had recovered from COVID-19.

The V call is TRBV12-5, the J call TRBJ2-1; D might be TRBD1 (8 bases). This CDR3 has 19 residues. Germline V CDR1 and CDR2: LGHNT, FRNRAP. The V and J ends lost 4 bases and 6 bases respectively, with 28 bases between them. The CDR3 here is CASGYWDRPNAGVINEQFF. The CDR3, as DNA: TGTGCTAGTGGTTACTGGGACAGGCCAAACGCGGGAGTCATCAATGAGCAGTTCTTC.

The chain carries TRBV2 and TRBJ2-2, with 8 bases matching TRBD1. Germline V gene data show CDR1 as SNHLY and CDR2 as FYNNEI. The CDR3 length is 14 residues. V was pared by 4 bases and J by 3 bases, with 1 base of the junction left unmatched. CDR3 residues: CASSAQGDTGELFF. The CDR3, as DNA: TGTGCCAGCAGTGCACAGGGGGACACCGGGGAGCTGTTTTTT.

Notes on this clone: A much larger clonotype is one base distant, so this may be a read error. The chain recombines TRBV3-1 (or the pseudogene TRBV3-2) with TRBJ2-2, with D maybe TRBD2 (5 bases). Per the germline V gene, CDR1 is LGHDT and CDR2 is YNNKEL (reference sequence). The CDR3 covers 13 residues. Deletions cut 2 bases from V and 4 bases from J, with 5 bases between. The DNA for the CDR3 is TGTGCCAGCAGCCAACGGGGCACCGGGGAGCTGTTTTTT. Protein sequence: CASSQRGTGELFF.

The chain uses TRBV10-3 and TRBJ1-4, with D possibly being TRBD1 (5 bases). The CDR3 loop spans 15 amino acids. Germline CDR1 ENHRY, CDR2 SYGVKD. V was shortened by 2 bases and J by 3 bases, with 10 bases between the two germline ends. In DNA, the CDR3 is TGTGCCATCAGTGAGGGGGGAGGGCCTAATGAAAAACTGTTTTTT. Its translation is CAISEGGGPNEKLFF.

The V call is TRBV7-9, the J call TRBJ2-7; 10 bases are a match to TRBD2. The germline V gene has CDR1 SEHNR and CDR2 FQNEAQ (reference sequence). Germline trimming cut 5 bases from V and 7 bases from J; bases unmatched to any gene: 14. The CDR3 spans 16 residues. The CDR3 region is CASSPGGAGGFTEQYF. DNA of the CDR3: TGTGCCAGCAGCCCCGGGGGAGCGGGAGGGTTTACGGAGCAGTACTTC.

This chain joins TRBV6-5 and TRBJ1-1; weak D call: TRBD1 (5 bases). Germline lookup yields CDR1 MNHEY and CDR2 SVGAGI. V lost 8 bases and J lost 1, with 17 bases in between. The CDR3 has 15 amino acids. The DNA of the CDR3 is TGTGCCAGCCTCGCTGGGGGAGGGTCGAACACTGAAGCTTTCTTT. Translating it yields CASLAGGGSNTEAFF.

The gene calls are TRBV9 and TRBJ2-1, with 10 nucleotides matching TRBD2. This CDR3 contains 15 residues. The ends lost 3 bases at V and 8 bases at J; junction bases unmatched: 8. Germline CDR1 reads SGDLS; CDR2 reads YYNGEE. The CDR3 DNA reads as TGTGCCAGCAGCGGAACTAGCGGGATGAGGGATGAGCAGTTCTTC. Translation: CASSGTSGMRDEQFF.

The chain has TRBV13 and TRBJ2-7; tentatively, D is TRBD1 (6 bases). The CDR3 spans 13 residues. Germline V gene data show CDR1 as PRHDT and CDR2 as FYEKMQ (reference sequence). Trimming stripped 5 bases from V and 7 bases from J, with 15 bases between. CDR3 loop: CASSPALRGEQYF. DNA for the CDR3: TGTGCCAGCAGCCCCGCGCTAAGGGGGGAGCAGTACTTC. Looking up the rest from reference TRBV13 and TRBJ2-7 gives the full variable domain: AAGVIQSPRHLIKEKRETATLKCYPIPRHDTVYWYQQGPGQDPQFLISFYEKMQSDKGSIPDRFSAQQFSDYHSELNMSSLELGDSALYFCASSPALRGEQYFGPGTRLTVT.